These 13 T cell receptor beta chains were sequenced from one sample in a study of cytomegalovirus exposure and HLA in healthy donors. Primers for the PCR totalled 60 Vbeta and 13 Jbeta. The data were produced by immunoSEQ multiplex PCR, yet TCRdb's version contains in-frame clones alone and is incomplete. The sample has more than 95,000 clones, 17% seen once. The sample consisted of PBMCs. These receptors originate from a female donor in good health and CMV-seropositive.

The CDR3 loop reads CASSGQGEQTEAFF. The CDR3 bases are TGTGCCAGCAGCGGACAGGGGGAACAGACTGAAGCTTTCTTT. The V gene is TRBV2, the J gene TRBJ1-1, with TRBD1 identical over 10 bases. J was trimmed by 5 bases and V by 6 bases; bases with no gene match: 6. CDR3 size: 14 residues. Germline V gene lookup returns CDR1 SNHLY and CDR2 FYNNEI.

V gene TRBV4-1 combines with J gene TRBJ2-3, with 9 bases identical to TRBD2. The V and J ends lost 0 bases and 1 base, in that order; junction bases with no gene match: 11. The CDR3 is 19 amino acids. Looked up from germline, CDR1 is MGHRA and CDR2 is YSYEKL. CDR3: CASSQDAFKLAGGTDTQYF. In DNA form, the CDR3 reads TGCGCCAGCAGCCAAGATGCCTTTAAATTAGCGGGGGGCACAGATACGCAGTATTTT.

The chain is built from TRBV4-1 and TRBJ2-1; D may be TRBD2 (5 bases). From germline, CDR1 is MGHRA and CDR2 YSYEKL. The CDR3 length is 14 residues. With 0 bases removed from V and 9 bases from J, the gap between germline ends came to 12 bases. This CDR3 reads CASSQDWRSGEQFF. The DNA of the CDR3 is TGCGCCAGCAGCCAAGATTGGAGGTCAGGTGAGCAGTTCTTC.

The J gene is TRBJ2-2, the V gene TRBV27, with 13 positions matching TRBD2. Per germline, CDR1 MNHEY and CDR2 SMNVEV (reference sequence). CDR3 length: 17 amino acids. Trimming cost V 4 bases and J 9 bases; bases outside gene matches: 11. CDR3 loop: CASSWGHGLAGDWELFF. CDR3 sequence (DNA): TGTGCCAGCAGTTGGGGTCATGGACTAGCGGGGGATTGGGAGCTGTTTTTT.

This clone has only a few counts. The conserved final phenylalanine or tryptophan is absent from the CDR3, which likely points to a read error. The DNA is left out, because the CDR3 cannot be placed on it with certainty; the CDR3 is given as TCRdb lists it. The CDR3 region is CASSEALPDRTV. The chain recombines TRBV2 with TRBJ1-1; the table's D call, TRBD1, has no DNA check behind it. The CDR3 has 12 amino acids, counting both end residues. The germline CDR1 and CDR2 sequences are SNHLY and FYNNEI.

V and J are TRBV4-1 and TRBJ2-7; possible D gene TRBD1, 6 bases. This CDR3 is built from 16 residues. V was pared by 3 bases and J by 3 bases, with 18 bases between. CDR1 is MGHRA, CDR2 YSYEKL, per germline. The DNA for the CDR3 is TGCGCCAGCAGCCAGGGGGTGGACAGCGGAATCTACGAGCAGTACTTC. It translates to CASSQGVDSGIYEQYF.

The chain is built from TRBV4-1 and TRBJ2-7; 8 bases match TRBD2. With 4 bases clipped from V and 4 bases from J, the junction kept 12 bases outside the gene matches. The CDR3 sequence is 16 residues long. From germline, CDR1 is MGHRA and CDR2 YSYEKL. The CDR3 spells CASSPTTGTRAYEQYF. The CDR3 DNA reads TGCGCCAGCAGCCCCACTACCGGGACTAGGGCGTACGAGCAGTACTTC.

The chain joins TRBV5-4 to TRBJ2-1; TRBD1 matches 10 bases. V shed 2 bases, J shed 7 bases, and the junction held 9 bases outside the gene matches. Looked up from germline, CDR1 is SGHNT and CDR2 is YYREEE (reference sequence). The CDR3 loop spans 16 amino acids. CDR3 region: CASSFRLGQGGNEQFF. In DNA form, the CDR3 reads TGTGCCAGCAGCTTCCGATTAGGACAGGGGGGTAATGAGCAGTTCTTC.

This clone has more than one count but fewer than ten. J is TRBJ1-2 and V is TRBV29-1; possibly TRBD1 for D (6 bases). Trimming pared 7 bases from V and 5 bases from J, leaving 17 bases between. The CDR3 covers 13 residues. The germline V gene encodes CDR1 SQVTM and CDR2 ANQGSEA. CDR3 bases: TGCAGCGCCCAGAGGGGGTTCGGGTATGGCTACACCTTC. Translating it yields CSAQRGFGYGYTF.

V gene TRBV10-3 combines with J gene TRBJ1-1, with 8 bases matching TRBD1. The CDR3 runs to 15 residues. V lost 6 bases, J lost 1 base, and 7 bases stayed unmatched. Germline V lookup: CDR1 ENHRY, CDR2 SYGVKD. The CDR3 bases are TGTGCCATCAGGGGGACAGGAGAAAAGAACACTGAAGCTTTCTTT. Translating gives CAIRGTGEKNTEAFF.

In this sample, this clone turned up a few times. This rearrangement joins TRBV5-1 to TRBJ2-7; D is uncertain. The CDR3 covers 12 residues. Trimming pared 0 bases from V and 5 bases from J, leaving 6 bases between. Germline values: CDR1 SGHRS, CDR2 YFSETQ. The CDR3 nucleotides read TGCGCCAGCAGCTTGGCCAGGAACGAGCAGTACTTC. Protein: CASSLARNEQYF.

This chain links TRBV29-1 with TRBJ2-6; unclear D gene. V shed 5 bases and J shed 2 bases, with 7 bases lying between them. Germline V gene lookup returns CDR1 SQVTM and CDR2 ANQGSEA. This CDR3 is built from 13 residues. The CDR3 region has the DNA TGCAGCGTTTACGGTACTGGGGCCAACGTCCTGACTTTC. Amino acid sequence: CSVYGTGANVLTF.

This clone was observed a few times. The rearrangement links TRBV5-1 to TRBJ1-6, with unresolved D. V gave up 3 bases and J gave up 9 bases, with 16 bases separating them. Germline assignment: CDR1 SGHRS and CDR2 YFSETQ. CDR3 length equals 15 residues. The CDR3 reads CASSSLAGDTSPLHF. CDR3 in DNA: TGCGCCAGCAGCTCCCTCGCGGGTGATACTTCACCCCTCCACTTT.